The 2 T cell receptor beta chains in this list originate from one sample, sequenced in a study of T cells in women clearing cervical HPV infection. The data were produced by immunoSEQ multiplex PCR, yet TCRdb's version contains in-frame clones alone and is incomplete. The table lists about 24,000 clones. The specimen was blood buffy coat. The receptor source for this set is a woman between 18 and 75 years old with a cervical HPV16 infection that either progressed to CIN3+ or cleared (not recorded which).

In regard to this clone: Read data end 3 residues before the CDR3 end; the end is taken from the germline J gene. This chain connects TRBV5-1 to TRBJ2-1; TRBD2 matches 12 bases. The J segment lost 8 bases and the V segment lost 4 bases, leaving 4 bases of the junction unmatched. Germline-derived CDR1 and CDR2 are SGHRS and YFSETQ. The CDR3 is 14 amino acids. CDR3 bases read: TGCGCCAGCAGCAATCTAGCGGGAGGGGATGAG. Translated: CASSNLAGGDE. The entire CDR3 sequence reads CASSNLAGGDEQFF.

About this clone itself: The observed sequence ends 3 residues before the CDR3 terminus, with the missing tail filled in from the germline J gene. The rearrangement links TRBV12-3 or TRBV12-4 to TRBJ2-1; possibly TRBD2 for D (7 bases). The CDR3 loop spans 15 amino acids. V lost 7 bases, J lost 0 bases, and 13 bases lay in between. The CDR3 DNA, read in part, is TGTGCCAGCATCCGGGGGGCCGGCTCCTACAATGAG. Its protein product is CASIRGAGSYNE. The CDR3 in full is CASIRGAGSYNEQFF.